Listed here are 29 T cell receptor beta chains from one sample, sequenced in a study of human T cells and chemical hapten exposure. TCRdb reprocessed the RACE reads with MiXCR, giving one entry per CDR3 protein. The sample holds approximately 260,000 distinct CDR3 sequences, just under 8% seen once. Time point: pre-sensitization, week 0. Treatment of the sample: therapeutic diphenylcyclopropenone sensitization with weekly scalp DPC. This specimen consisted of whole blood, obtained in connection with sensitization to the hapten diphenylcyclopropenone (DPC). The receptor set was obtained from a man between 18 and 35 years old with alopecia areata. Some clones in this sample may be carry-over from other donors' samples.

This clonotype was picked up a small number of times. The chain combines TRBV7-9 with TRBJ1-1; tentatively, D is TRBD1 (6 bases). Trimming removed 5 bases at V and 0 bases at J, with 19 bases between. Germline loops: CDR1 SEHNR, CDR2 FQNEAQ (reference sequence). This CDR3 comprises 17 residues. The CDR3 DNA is TGTGCCAGCAGCCCCAAATACAGGGACGGGCTGAACACTGAAGCTTTCTTT. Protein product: CASSPKYRDGLNTEAFF.

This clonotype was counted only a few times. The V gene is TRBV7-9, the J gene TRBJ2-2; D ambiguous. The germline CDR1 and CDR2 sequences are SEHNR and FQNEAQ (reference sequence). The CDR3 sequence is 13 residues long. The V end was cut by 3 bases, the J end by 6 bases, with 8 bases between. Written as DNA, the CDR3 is TGTGCCAGCAGCTTGGATGGGTCCGGGGAGCTGTTTTTT. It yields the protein CASSLDGSGELFF.

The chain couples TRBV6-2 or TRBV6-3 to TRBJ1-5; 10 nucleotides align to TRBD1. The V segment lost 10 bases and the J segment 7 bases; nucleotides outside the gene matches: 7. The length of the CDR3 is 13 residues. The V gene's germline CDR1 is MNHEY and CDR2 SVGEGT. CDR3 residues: CAIGTGVYQPQHF. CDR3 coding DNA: TGTGCCATCGGGACAGGGGTGTACCAGCCCCAGCATTTT.

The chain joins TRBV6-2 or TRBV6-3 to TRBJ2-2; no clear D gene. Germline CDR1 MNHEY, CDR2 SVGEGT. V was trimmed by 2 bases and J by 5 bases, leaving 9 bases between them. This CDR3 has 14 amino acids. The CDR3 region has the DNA TGTGCCAGCAGTTACGCTAGGCTGACCGGGGAGCTGTTTTTT. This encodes CASSYARLTGELFF.

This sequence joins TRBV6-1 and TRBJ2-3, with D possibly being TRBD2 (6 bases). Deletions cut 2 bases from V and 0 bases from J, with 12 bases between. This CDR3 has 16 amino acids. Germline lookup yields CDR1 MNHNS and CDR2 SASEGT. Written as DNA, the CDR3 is TGTGCCAGCAGTGAAACGGGGGTCGAGAGCACAGATACGCAGTATTTT. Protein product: CASSETGVESTDTQYF.

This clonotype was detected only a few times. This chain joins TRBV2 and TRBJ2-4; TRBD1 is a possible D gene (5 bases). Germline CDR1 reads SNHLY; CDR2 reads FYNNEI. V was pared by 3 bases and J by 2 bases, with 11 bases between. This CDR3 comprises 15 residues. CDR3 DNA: TGTGCCAGCAGTGACAGGGCCATTTCCAAAAACATTCAGTACTTC. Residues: CASSDRAISKNIQYF.

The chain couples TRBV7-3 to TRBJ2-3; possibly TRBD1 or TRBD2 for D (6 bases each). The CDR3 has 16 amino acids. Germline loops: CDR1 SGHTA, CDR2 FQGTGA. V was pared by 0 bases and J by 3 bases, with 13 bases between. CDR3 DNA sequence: TGTGCCAGCAGCTTAACTCCGACAGGAGGGACAGATACGCAGTATTTT. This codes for CASSLTPTGGTDTQYF.

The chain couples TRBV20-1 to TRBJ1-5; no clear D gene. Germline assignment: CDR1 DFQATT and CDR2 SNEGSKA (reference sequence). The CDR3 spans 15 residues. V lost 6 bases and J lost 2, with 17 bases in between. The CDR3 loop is CSAIRPTVGNQPQHF. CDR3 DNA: TGCAGTGCCATTCGCCCGACGGTGGGCAATCAGCCCCAGCATTTT.

CDR3 region: CAISGAGDNYNEQFF. The CDR3 DNA follows: TGTGCCATCAGTGGAGCTGGGGATAACTACAATGAGCAGTTCTTC. The chain combines TRBV10-3 with TRBJ2-1, with D unresolved. Germline values: CDR1 ENHRY, CDR2 SYGVKD. This CDR3 is built from 15 residues. V was shortened by 4 bases and J by 3 bases, with 13 bases between the two germline ends.

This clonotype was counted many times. CDR3 in amino acids: CASIRGGNEKLFF. DNA for the CDR3: TGTGCCAGCATCCGGGGTGGTAATGAAAAACTGTTTTTT. The V and J genes are TRBV28 and TRBJ1-4; D gene unclear. Germline V lookup: CDR1 MDHEN, CDR2 SYDVKM. This CDR3 has 13 residues. V was shortened by 7 bases and J by 4 bases, with 10 bases between the two germline ends.

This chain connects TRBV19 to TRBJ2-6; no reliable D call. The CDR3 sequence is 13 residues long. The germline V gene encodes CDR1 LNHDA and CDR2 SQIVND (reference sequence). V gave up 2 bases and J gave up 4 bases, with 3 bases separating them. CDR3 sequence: CASSISGANVLTF. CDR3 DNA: TGTGCCAGTAGTATATCGGGGGCCAACGTCCTGACTTTC.

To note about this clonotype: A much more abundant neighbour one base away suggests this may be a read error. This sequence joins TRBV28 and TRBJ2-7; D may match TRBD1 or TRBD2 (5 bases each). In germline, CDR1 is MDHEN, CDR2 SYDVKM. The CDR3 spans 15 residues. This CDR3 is CARSLPSRGAYEQYF. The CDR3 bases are TGTGCCAGAAGTTTACCCTCTCGGGGCGCTTACGAGCAGTACTTC.

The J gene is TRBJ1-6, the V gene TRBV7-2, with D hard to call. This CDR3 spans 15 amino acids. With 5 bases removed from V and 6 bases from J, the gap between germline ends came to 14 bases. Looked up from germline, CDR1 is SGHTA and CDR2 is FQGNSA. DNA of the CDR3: TGTGCCAGCAGCACCACGGGAGGGCCTAATTCACCCCTCCACTTT. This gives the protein CASSTTGGPNSPLHF. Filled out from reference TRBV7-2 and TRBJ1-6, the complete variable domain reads GAGVSQSPSNKVTEKGKDVELRCDPISGHTALYWYRQSLGQGLEFLIYFQGNSAPDKSGLPSDRFSAERTGGSVSTLTIQRTQQEDSAVYLCASSTTGGPNSPLHFGNGTRLTVT.

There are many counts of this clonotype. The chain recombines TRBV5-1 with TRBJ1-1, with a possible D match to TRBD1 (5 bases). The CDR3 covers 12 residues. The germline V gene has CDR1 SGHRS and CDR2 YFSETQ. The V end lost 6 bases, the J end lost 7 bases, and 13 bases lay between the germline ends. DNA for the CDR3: TGCGCCAGCACCGGACACCAACTTGAAGCTTTCTTT. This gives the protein CASTGHQLEAFF.

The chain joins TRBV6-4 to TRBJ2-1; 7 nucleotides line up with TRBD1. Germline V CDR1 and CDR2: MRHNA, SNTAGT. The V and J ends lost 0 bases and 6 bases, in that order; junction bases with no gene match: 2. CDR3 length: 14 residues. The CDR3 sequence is CASSDSNRGNEQFF. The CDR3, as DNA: TGTGCCAGCAGTGACTCAAACAGGGGCAATGAGCAGTTCTTC.

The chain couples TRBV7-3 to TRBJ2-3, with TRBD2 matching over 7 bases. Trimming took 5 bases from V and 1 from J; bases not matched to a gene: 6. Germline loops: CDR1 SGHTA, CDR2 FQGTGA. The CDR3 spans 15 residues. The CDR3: CASSPHGRRTDTQYF. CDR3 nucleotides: TGTGCCAGCAGCCCCCACGGGAGGCGCACAGATACGCAGTATTTT. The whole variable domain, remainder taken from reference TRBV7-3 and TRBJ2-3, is GAGVSQTPSNKVTEKGKYVELRCDPISGHTALYWYRQSLGQGPEFLIYFQGTGAADDSGLPNDRFFAVRPEGSVSTLKIQRTERGDSAVYLCASSPHGRRTDTQYFGPGTRLTVL.

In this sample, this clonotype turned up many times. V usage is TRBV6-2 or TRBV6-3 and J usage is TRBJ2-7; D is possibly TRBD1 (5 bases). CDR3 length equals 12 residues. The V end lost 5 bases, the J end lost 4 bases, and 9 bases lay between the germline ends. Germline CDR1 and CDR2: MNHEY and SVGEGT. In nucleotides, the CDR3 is TGTGCCAGCAGTAACGACAGTTACGAGCAGTACGTC. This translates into CASSNDSYEQYV.

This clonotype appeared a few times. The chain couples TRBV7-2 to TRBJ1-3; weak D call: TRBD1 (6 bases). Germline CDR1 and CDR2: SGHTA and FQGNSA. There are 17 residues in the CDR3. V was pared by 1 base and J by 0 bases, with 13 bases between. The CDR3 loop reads CASSLEPGARSGNTIYF. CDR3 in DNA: TGTGCCAGCAGCTTAGAGCCAGGGGCACGCTCTGGAAACACCATATATTTT.

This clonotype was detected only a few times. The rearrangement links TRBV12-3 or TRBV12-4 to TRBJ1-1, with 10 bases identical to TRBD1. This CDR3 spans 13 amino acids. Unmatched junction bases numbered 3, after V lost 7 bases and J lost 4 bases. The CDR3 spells CASNGQGGTEAFF. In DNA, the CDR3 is TGTGCCAGCAATGGACAGGGGGGCACTGAAGCTTTCTTT.

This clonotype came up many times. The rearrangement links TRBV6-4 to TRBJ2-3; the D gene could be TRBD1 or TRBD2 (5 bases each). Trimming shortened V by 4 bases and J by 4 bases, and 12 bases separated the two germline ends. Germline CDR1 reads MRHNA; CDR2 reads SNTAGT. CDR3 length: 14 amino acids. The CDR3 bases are TGTGCCAGCAGTGCGGGGCCCGGGGCAGATACGCAGTATTTT. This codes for CASSAGPGADTQYF.

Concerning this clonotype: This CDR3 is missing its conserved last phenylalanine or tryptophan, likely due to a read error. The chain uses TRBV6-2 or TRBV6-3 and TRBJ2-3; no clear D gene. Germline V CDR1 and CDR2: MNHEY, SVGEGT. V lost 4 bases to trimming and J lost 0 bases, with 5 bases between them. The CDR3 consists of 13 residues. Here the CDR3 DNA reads TGTGCCAGCAGTTCGGGTAGCACAGATACGCAGTATTCT. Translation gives CASSSGSTDTQYS.

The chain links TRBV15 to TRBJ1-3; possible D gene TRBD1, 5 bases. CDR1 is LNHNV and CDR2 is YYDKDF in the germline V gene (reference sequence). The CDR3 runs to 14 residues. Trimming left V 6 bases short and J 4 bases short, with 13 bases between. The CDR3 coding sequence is TGTGCCACCAGAATCAGGGCTGCAGGAAACACCATATATTTT. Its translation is CATRIRAAGNTIYF. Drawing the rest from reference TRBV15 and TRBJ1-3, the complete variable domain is DAMVIQNPRYQVTQFGKPVTLSCSQTLNHNVMYWYQQKSSQAPKLLFHYYDKDFNNEADTPDNFQSRRPNTSFCFLDIRSPGLGDTAMYLCATRIRAAGNTIYFGEGSWLTVV.

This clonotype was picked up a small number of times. CDR3 in amino acids: CASSRLAGARETQYF. The CDR3 bases are TGTGCCAGCAGCCGACTAGCGGGGGCGCGAGAGACCCAGTACTTC. The chain carries TRBV6-5 and TRBJ2-5; 12 positions match TRBD2. The CDR3 extends over 15 amino acids. Per germline, CDR1 MNHEY and CDR2 SVGAGI. Trimming cost V 6 bases and J 4 bases; bases outside gene matches: 6.

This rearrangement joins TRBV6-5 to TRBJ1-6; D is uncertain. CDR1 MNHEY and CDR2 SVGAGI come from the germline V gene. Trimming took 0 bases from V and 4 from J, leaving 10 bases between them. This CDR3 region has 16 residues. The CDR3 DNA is TGTGCCAGCAGTTACTCGATGAGGAATTATAATTCACCCCTCCACTTT. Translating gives CASSYSMRNYNSPLHF.

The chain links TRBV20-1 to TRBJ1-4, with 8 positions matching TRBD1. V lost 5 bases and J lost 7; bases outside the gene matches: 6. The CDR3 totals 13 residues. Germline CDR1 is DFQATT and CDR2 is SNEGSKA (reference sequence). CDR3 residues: CSAQQGEREKLFF. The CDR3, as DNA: TGCAGTGCTCAACAGGGGGAGCGTGAAAAACTGTTTTTT.

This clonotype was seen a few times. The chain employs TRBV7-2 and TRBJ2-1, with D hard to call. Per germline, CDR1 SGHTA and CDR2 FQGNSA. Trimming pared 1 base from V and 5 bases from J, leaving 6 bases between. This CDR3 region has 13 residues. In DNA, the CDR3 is TGTGCCAGCAGCTTAGGGGTTCACAATGAGCAGTTCTTC. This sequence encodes CASSLGVHNEQFF.

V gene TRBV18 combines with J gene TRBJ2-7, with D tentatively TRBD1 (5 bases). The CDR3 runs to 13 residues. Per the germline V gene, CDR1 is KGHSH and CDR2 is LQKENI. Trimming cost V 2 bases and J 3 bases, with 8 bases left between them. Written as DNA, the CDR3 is TGTGCCAGCTCACCAGGGGCGAACTACGAGCAGTACGTC. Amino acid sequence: CASSPGANYEQYV.

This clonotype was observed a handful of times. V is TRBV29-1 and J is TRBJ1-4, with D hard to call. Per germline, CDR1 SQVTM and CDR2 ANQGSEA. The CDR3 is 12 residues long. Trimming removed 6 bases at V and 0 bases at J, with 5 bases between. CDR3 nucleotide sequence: TGCAGCGTCCATGCAACTAATGAAAAACTGTTTTTT. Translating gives CSVHATNEKLFF.

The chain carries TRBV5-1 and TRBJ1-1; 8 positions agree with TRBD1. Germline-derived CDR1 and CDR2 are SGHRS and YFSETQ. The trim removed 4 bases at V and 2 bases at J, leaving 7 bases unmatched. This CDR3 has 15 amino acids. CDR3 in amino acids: CASSVGQGGNTEAFF. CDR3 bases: TGCGCCAGCAGCGTCGGACAGGGAGGAAACACTGAAGCTTTCTTT.